The clone carrying this T cell receptor beta chain came up a few times. The antigen is not known. The V segment lost 6 bases and the J segment 0 bases; nucleotides outside the gene matches: 6. The CDR3 covers 14 residues. The V gene's germline CDR1 is DFQATT and CDR2 SNEGSKA (reference sequence). UMIs were added to TCR cDNA along with a universal primer site when it was made by 5'RACE template switching. TCRdb reanalysed the 5' RACE reads using MiXCR and keeps one entry per CDR3 protein. The data hold 450,000 to 600,000 distinct CDR3 sequences, with roughly 13% observed a single time. The data belong to a study of T cells after yellow fever vaccination. Looking at the study overall: Low-cell-number fractions underwent preparation using SMART-Seq v4 Ultra Low Input.

General study points: Though weaker, the secondary response peaked faster, on day 5 versus 15. CD4 and CD8 compartments shared a small share of clonotypes, likely from convergent recombination.

The sequence came from a young man who received the YFV17D yellow fever vaccine. The material was PBMCs, obtained on the day of the yellow fever booster vaccination. This chain links TRBV20-1 with TRBJ2-7; 9 nucleotides agree with TRBD2. CDR3 sequence reads: CSALSGRSSYEQYF. The CDR3 nucleotides read TGCAGTGCCCTAAGCGGGAGGTCCTCCTACGAGCAGTACTTC.